This T cell receptor (beta chain) was retrieved from a study of blood T cell repertoires in COVID-19. As for the study in general: PBMCs, B-cell-depleted T cells, or T cells provided the cDNA or gDNA that made up the material.

The J segment lost 6 bases and the V segment lost 6 bases, leaving 3 bases of the junction unmatched. CDR3 length equals 14 residues. The germline V gene has CDR1 MNHEY and CDR2 SVGAGI. TCRdb's table, derived via immunoSEQ multiplex PCR, lists solely in-frame clones and lacks some. The profile shows some 400,000 clones, roughly nine tenths of them singletons. Ages ranged from roughly 18 to 100 years, with residence in 24 US areas. Assignments of participants to cohorts depended upon their own reported clinical history. This clone was recorded a few times. The clonotype originates from a woman in her thirties or forties who had been exposed to COVID-19. V and J are TRBV6-5 and TRBJ1-6, with 9 bases lining up with TRBD1. Sequenced sample: PBMCs or T cells enriched from blood (not recorded which). The CDR3, as DNA: TGTGCCAGCAGGGGGACAGGGTTTAATTCACCCCTCCACTTT. This sequence encodes CASRGTGFNSPLHF.